The clone carrying this T cell receptor (beta chain) was detected only a few times. Antigen specificity is unknown. The data derive from a study of T cell repertoires in cytomegalovirus infection. The germline V gene encodes CDR1 DFQATT and CDR2 SNEGSKA (reference sequence). The V end lost 1 base, the J end lost 0 bases, and 19 bases lay between the germline ends. This CDR3 is built from 18 residues. Using its own MiXCR run on the reads, TCRdb lists one record per CDR3 protein. This sample has approximately 730,000 distinct CDR3 sequences; 29% occur once, and the top ten carry over 10%. The sequencing used cultured CD8+ T cells from PBMCs, collected from culture after CMV antigen stimulation. The rearrangement links TRBV20-1 to TRBJ1-3; D is undetermined. This TCR was sampled from a human donor in good health (CMV status not recorded). Some clones in this sample may be carry-over from other donors' samples. Here the CDR3 reads CSARAVGPPNHSGNTIYF. The CDR3 DNA follows: TGCAGTGCTAGAGCCGTAGGTCCTCCCAACCACTCTGGAAACACCATATATTTT.